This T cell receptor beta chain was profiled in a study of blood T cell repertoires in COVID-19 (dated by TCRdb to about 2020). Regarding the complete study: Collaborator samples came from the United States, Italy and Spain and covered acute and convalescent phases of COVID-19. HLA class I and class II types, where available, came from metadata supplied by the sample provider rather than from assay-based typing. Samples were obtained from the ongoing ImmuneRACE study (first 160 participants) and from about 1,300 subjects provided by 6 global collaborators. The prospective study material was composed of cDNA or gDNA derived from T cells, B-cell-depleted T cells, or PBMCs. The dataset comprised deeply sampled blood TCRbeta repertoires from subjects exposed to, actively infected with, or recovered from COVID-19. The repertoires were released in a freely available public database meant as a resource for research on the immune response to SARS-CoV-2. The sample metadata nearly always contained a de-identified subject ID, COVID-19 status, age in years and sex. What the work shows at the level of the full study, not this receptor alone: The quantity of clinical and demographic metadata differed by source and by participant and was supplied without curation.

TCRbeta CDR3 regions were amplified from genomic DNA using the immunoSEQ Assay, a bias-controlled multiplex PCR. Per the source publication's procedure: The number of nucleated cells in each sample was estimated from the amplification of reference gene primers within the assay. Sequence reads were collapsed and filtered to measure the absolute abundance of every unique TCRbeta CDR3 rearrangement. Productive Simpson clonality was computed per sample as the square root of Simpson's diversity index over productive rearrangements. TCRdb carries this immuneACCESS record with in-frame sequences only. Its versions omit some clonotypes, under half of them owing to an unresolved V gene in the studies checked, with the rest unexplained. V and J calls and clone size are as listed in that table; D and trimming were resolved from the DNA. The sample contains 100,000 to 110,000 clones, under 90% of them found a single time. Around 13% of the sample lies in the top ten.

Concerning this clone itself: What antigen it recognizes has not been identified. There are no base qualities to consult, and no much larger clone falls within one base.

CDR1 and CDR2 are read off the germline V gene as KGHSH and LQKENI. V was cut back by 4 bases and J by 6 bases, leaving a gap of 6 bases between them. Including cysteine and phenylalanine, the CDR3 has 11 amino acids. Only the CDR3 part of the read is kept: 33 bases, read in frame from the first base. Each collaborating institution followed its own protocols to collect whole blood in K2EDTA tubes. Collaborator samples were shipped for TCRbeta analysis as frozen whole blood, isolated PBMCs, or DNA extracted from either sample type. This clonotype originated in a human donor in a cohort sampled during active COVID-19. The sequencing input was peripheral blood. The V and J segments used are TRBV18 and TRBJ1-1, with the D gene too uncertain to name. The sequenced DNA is TGTGCCAGCTCACGGAGATCTGAAGCTTTCTTT. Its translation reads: CASSRRSEAFF.